Here is one T cell receptor beta chain with its context. What this receptor recognizes is not known. No base-level quality is on record; no much larger clone is a single base apart. Reading the germline V gene gives CDR1 MDHEN and CDR2 SYDVKM. Trimming at the junction amounts to 7 bases on V and 3 bases on J, and the germline ends lie 13 bases apart. The CDR3 spans 13 residues, from the cysteine through the phenylalanine. Only CDR3 DNA is held: 39 bases, read in frame from base 1. This sample was taken from a study of blood T cell repertoires in COVID-19 (dated by TCRdb to 2019 to 2021). Study-level background: Samples covering the acute and convalescent phases of COVID-19 were provided by collaborators in the United States, Italy and Spain. The samples were drawn from two sources: the first 160 participants of the ongoing ImmuneRACE study, and fewer than 1,500 subjects contributed by 6 global collaborators. Where HLA class I and class II types were available, the types were taken from metadata supplied by the sample provider, not from assay-based typing. The prospective study material was composed of cDNA or gDNA derived from T cells, B-cell-depleted T cells, or PBMCs. Nearly every sample came with metadata listing a de-identified subject ID, COVID-19 status, age in years and sex. The repertoires were made available in a free public database intended to serve as a resource for research on the immune response to SARS-CoV-2. Deeply sampled blood TCRbeta repertoires from subjects exposed to, actively infected with, or recovered from COVID-19 were included in the dataset. Summary of the overall study and its limitations: The quantity of clinical and demographic metadata differed by source and by participant and was supplied without curation.

Collaborating institutions collected whole blood in K2EDTA tubes following their own protocols. Collaborator samples were shipped for TCRbeta analysis as frozen whole blood, isolated PBMCs, or DNA extracted from either sample type. TCRbeta CDR3 regions were amplified from genomic DNA using the immunoSEQ Assay, a bias-controlled multiplex PCR. From the authors' description of their analysis: Within the assay, amplification of reference gene primers was used to estimate how many nucleated cells each sample contained. To quantify the absolute abundance of each unique TCRbeta CDR3 rearrangement, sequence reads were collapsed and filtered. For each sample, productive Simpson clonality was calculated by taking the square root of Simpson's diversity index across productive rearrangements. Here the immuneACCESS table is served through TCRdb, limited to in-frame sequences with V and J called. Missing clones are a known gap in these copies; in checked studies unresolved V genes cover under half, and the rest lacks a known reason. That table supplies the V and J calls and clone size; D and trimming were determined from the DNA. The sample table lists hundreds of thousands of clones, more than 75% of them with a count of one. The ten top clones hold over 1% of the sample.

Source material: peripheral blood. The TCR comes from a man between 65 and 85 years old with acute or convalescent COVID-19. Recombination linked TRBV28 to TRBJ2-7; matching of 7 bases hints at TRBD2 as the D gene. The CDR3: CASKRGTNYEQYF. The nucleotide sequence is given as TGTGCCAGCAAGAGGGGGACTAACTACGAGCAGTACTTC. With the portions outside the CDR3 filled from the reference TRBV28 and TRBJ2-7 genes, the complete variable region becomes DVKVTQSSRYLVKRTGEKVFLECVQDMDHENMFWYRQDPGLGLRLIYFSYDVKMKEKGDIPEGYSVSREKKERFSLILESASTNQTSMYLCASKRGTNYEQYFGPGTRLTVT.